This T cell receptor beta chain was obtained from a study of blood T cell repertoires in COVID-19. Study-wide background: Spain, Italy and the United States supplied samples that represented acute and convalescent COVID-19. The analysed material was cDNA or gDNA that came from T cells, B-cell-depleted T cells, or PBMCs.

Here immunoSEQ multiplex PCR was the method, and the copy in TCRdb shows in-frame clones only, minus some. The data show hundreds of thousands of clones, 70% to 90% seen once. There are 15 residues in the CDR3. Germline V CDR1 and CDR2: LNHNV, YYDKDF (reference sequence). V was pared by 5 bases and J by 8 bases, with 12 bases of the junction left unmatched. Enrolment of Seattle patients took place during active infection, and they were followed longitudinally. The source material was peripheral blood. V is TRBV15 and J is TRBJ2-1; TRBD1 aligns across 7 bases. The TCR comes from a woman aged 30 to 39 with COVID-19, enrolled during active disease. The CDR3 DNA is TGTGCCACCAGCGGGCGGTTGAGGGGGCAGTATGAGCAGTTCTTC. Encoded protein: CATSGRLRGQYEQFF. The full variable domain, its missing parts supplied by reference TRBV15 and TRBJ2-1, is DAMVIQNPRYQVTQFGKPVTLSCSQTLNHNVMYWYQQKSSQAPKLLFHYYDKDFNNEADTPDNFQSRRPNTSFCFLDIRSPGLGDTAMYLCATSGRLRGQYEQFFGPGTRLTVL.